The rows below give T cell receptor beta chains drawn from one sample of a study of T cell responses to AZD1222 COVID-19 vaccine. Libraries were prepared by immunoSEQ multiplex PCR; TCRdb keeps only in-frame clonotypes and omits some of them. The data hold 50,000 to 60,000 clones, with 80% to 90% observed a single time. The sequencing used peripheral blood, collected on day 0 of AZD1222 vaccination. Receptor source: an adult in good health. Both conserved end residues are part of each CDR3. The order of the fields is D gene, clone size, V gene, J gene, CDR3 protein, CDR3 DNA. A D gene is named only where the DNA matches it firmly. Size is omitted from some rows. Given values are once, few, many or a class for expanded clones.

d_gene: -
abundance: -
v_gene: TRBV5-6
j_gene: TRBJ1-3
CDR3aa: CASSLLGDDTGNTIYF
CDR3nt: TGTGCCAGCAGCTTGTTAGGGGATGATACTGGAAACACCATATATTTT

d_gene: TRBD2
abundance: -
v_gene: TRBV9
j_gene: TRBJ2-1
CDR3aa: CASSAGRAGYNEQFF
CDR3nt: TGTGCCAGCAGCGCAGGGAGGGCCGGGTACAATGAGCAGTTCTTC

d_gene: TRBD1
abundance: -
v_gene: TRBV19
j_gene: TRBJ1-1
CDR3aa: CASSIVTGAGTEAFF
CDR3nt: TGTGCCAGTAGTATAGTAACAGGGGCAGGCACTGAAGCTTTCTTT

d_gene: TRBD2
abundance: -
v_gene: TRBV7-8
j_gene: TRBJ2-1
CDR3aa: CASSYTGAGGLSYNEQFF
CDR3nt: TGTGCCAGCAGTTATACAGGTGCGGGGGGCTTGTCCTACAATGAGCAGTTCTTC

d_gene: -
abundance: -
v_gene: TRBV6-2/TRBV6-3
j_gene: TRBJ1-5
CDR3aa: CASSYWGISNQPQHF
CDR3nt: TGTGCCAGCAGTTATTGGGGGATTAGCAATCAGCCCCAGCATTTT

d_gene: -
abundance: -
v_gene: TRBV12-3/TRBV12-4
j_gene: TRBJ2-2
CDR3aa: CASFDMNTGELFF
CDR3nt: TGTGCCAGCTTTGACATGAACACCGGGGAGCTGTTTTTT

d_gene: -
abundance: -
v_gene: TRBV3-1/TRBV3-2
j_gene: TRBJ1-6
CDR3aa: CASSQGRGASSMSSYNSPLHF
CDR3nt: TGTGCCAGCAGCCAAGGTCGGGGGGCCTCCTCGATGAGCTCCTATAATTCACCCCTCCACTTT

d_gene: TRBD1
abundance: -
v_gene: TRBV5-4
j_gene: TRBJ2-2
CDR3aa: CASSLEIDRVNTGELFF
CDR3nt: TGTGCCAGCAGCTTGGAAATTGACAGGGTGAACACCGGGGAGCTGTTTTTT

d_gene: TRBD2
abundance: -
v_gene: TRBV7-2
j_gene: TRBJ2-5
CDR3aa: CASRRLLAGGGETQYF
CDR3nt: TGTGCCAGCAGACGCCTCCTAGCGGGAGGTGGAGAGACCCAGTACTTC

d_gene: -
abundance: -
v_gene: TRBV7-2
j_gene: TRBJ1-1
CDR3aa: CASSLVSPGAGNTEAFF
CDR3nt: TGTGCCAGCAGCTTAGTATCCCCGGGGGCGGGGAACACTGAAGCTTTCTTT

d_gene: -
abundance: -
v_gene: TRBV7-9
j_gene: TRBJ1-1
CDR3aa: CASSLEGQLTEAFF
CDR3nt: TGTGCCAGCAGCTTAGAAGGACAACTCACTGAAGCTTTCTTT

d_gene: TRBD1
abundance: -
v_gene: TRBV6-2/TRBV6-3
j_gene: TRBJ1-1
CDR3aa: CASSYLHIGQGNTEAFF
CDR3nt: TGTGCCAGCAGTTACCTCCATATCGGACAGGGGAACACTGAAGCTTTCTTT

d_gene: TRBD2
abundance: once
v_gene: TRBV18
j_gene: TRBJ2-7
CDR3aa: CASSHHQTSGSYEQYF
CDR3nt: TGTGCCAGCTCACACCACCAGACTAGCGGCTCCTACGAGCAGTACTTC

d_gene: TRBD1
abundance: -
v_gene: TRBV27
j_gene: TRBJ1-3
CDR3aa: CASRPQGAGNTIYF
CDR3nt: TGTGCCAGCAGACCACAGGGGGCCGGAAACACCATATATTTT

d_gene: TRBD1
abundance: -
v_gene: TRBV27
j_gene: TRBJ2-2
CDR3aa: CASSSGTGFANTGELFF
CDR3nt: TGTGCCAGCAGTTCAGGGACAGGTTTCGCGAACACCGGGGAGCTGTTTTTT

d_gene: TRBD2
abundance: -
v_gene: TRBV18
j_gene: TRBJ2-5
CDR3aa: CASSQGLAAQETQYF
CDR3nt: TGTGCCAGCTCACAGGGACTAGCGGCGCAAGAGACCCAGTACTTC

d_gene: TRBD2
abundance: -
v_gene: TRBV27
j_gene: TRBJ2-1
CDR3aa: CASSLGLAGVDEQFF
CDR3nt: TGTGCCAGCAGTTTGGGGCTAGCGGGAGTCGATGAGCAGTTCTTC

d_gene: -
abundance: -
v_gene: TRBV7-2
j_gene: TRBJ1-1
CDR3aa: CASSLVPGHMNTEAFF
CDR3nt: TGTGCCAGCAGCTTAGTTCCAGGGCACATGAACACTGAAGCTTTCTTT

d_gene: -
abundance: -
v_gene: TRBV2
j_gene: TRBJ1-4
CDR3aa: CASSAREGSGEKLFF
CDR3nt: TGTGCCAGCAGTGCCCGGGAGGGAAGCGGTGAAAAACTGTTTTTT

d_gene: TRBD1
abundance: -
v_gene: TRBV30
j_gene: TRBJ1-1
CDR3aa: CAWNDRADTEAFF
CDR3nt: TGTGCCTGGAACGACAGGGCCGACACTGAAGCTTTCTTT

d_gene: -
abundance: -
v_gene: TRBV21-1
j_gene: TRBJ1-5
CDR3aa: CASSSRWGKPQHF
CDR3nt: TGTGCCAGCAGCTCCCGTTGGGGCAAGCCCCAGCATTTT

d_gene: -
abundance: -
v_gene: TRBV6-5
j_gene: TRBJ1-6
CDR3aa: CASSLRDGNSPLHF
CDR3nt: TGTGCCAGCAGTCTCCGGGACGGAAATTCACCCCTCCACTTT

d_gene: -
abundance: -
v_gene: TRBV12-5
j_gene: TRBJ1-1
CDR3aa: CASGLGQLAFF
CDR3nt: TGTGCTAGTGGTTTGGGGCAGTTGGCTTTCTTT

d_gene: TRBD2
abundance: -
v_gene: TRBV11-2
j_gene: TRBJ2-1
CDR3aa: CASSLIGGSDNEQFF
CDR3nt: TGTGCCAGCAGCTTAATCGGCGGGAGCGACAATGAGCAGTTCTTC

d_gene: -
abundance: -
v_gene: TRBV12-3/TRBV12-4
j_gene: TRBJ1-6
CDR3aa: CASSRGIRSPLHF
CDR3nt: TGTGCCAGCAGTAGAGGGATACGATCACCCCTCCACTTT

d_gene: TRBD1
abundance: once
v_gene: TRBV7-2
j_gene: TRBJ1-6
CDR3aa: CASRPGQGGNSPLHF
CDR3nt: TGTGCCAGCAGGCCCGGTCAGGGGGGGAATTCACCCCTCCACTTT

d_gene: TRBD2
abundance: -
v_gene: TRBV27
j_gene: TRBJ2-3
CDR3aa: CASTRTSGTDTQYF
CDR3nt: TGTGCCAGCACCCGGACTAGCGGGACCGATACGCAGTATTTT

d_gene: TRBD1
abundance: -
v_gene: TRBV24-1
j_gene: TRBJ2-1
CDR3aa: CATSDFGEGGAHNEQFF
CDR3nt: TGTGCCACCAGTGATTTTGGGGAAGGGGGCGCGCACAATGAGCAGTTCTTC

d_gene: -
abundance: -
v_gene: TRBV6-6
j_gene: TRBJ1-1
CDR3aa: CASSYRPTGNTEAFF
CDR3nt: TGTGCCAGCAGTTATAGGCCGACGGGGAACACTGAAGCTTTCTTT

d_gene: -
abundance: once
v_gene: TRBV7-2
j_gene: TRBJ2-1
CDR3aa: CASSLHQDNEQFF
CDR3nt: TGTGCCAGCAGCTTACACCAGGACAATGAGCAGTTCTTC

d_gene: -
abundance: -
v_gene: TRBV19
j_gene: TRBJ1-3
CDR3aa: CASSIDLSASGNTIYF
CDR3nt: TGTGCCAGTAGTATAGATCTGTCGGCCTCTGGAAACACCATATATTTT

d_gene: -
abundance: -
v_gene: TRBV6-2/TRBV6-3
j_gene: TRBJ2-5
CDR3aa: CASSPRGAVQETQYF
CDR3nt: TGTGCCAGCAGCCCCCGCGGAGCGGTCCAAGAGACCCAGTACTTC

d_gene: -
abundance: -
v_gene: TRBV28
j_gene: TRBJ2-5
CDR3aa: CASSLGQQETQYF
CDR3nt: TGTGCCAGCAGTTTAGGACAGCAAGAGACCCAGTACTTC

d_gene: -
abundance: -
v_gene: TRBV27
j_gene: TRBJ1-6
CDR3aa: CASSALGGRGSNSPLHF
CDR3nt: TGTGCCAGCAGTGCCCTAGGAGGGAGGGGATCAAATTCACCCCTCCACTTT

d_gene: TRBD2
abundance: -
v_gene: TRBV7-6
j_gene: TRBJ2-2
CDR3aa: CASSLVRASGNTGELFF
CDR3nt: TGTGCCAGCAGCTTAGTAAGGGCTAGCGGGAACACCGGGGAGCTGTTTTTT

d_gene: TRBD2
abundance: -
v_gene: TRBV5-1
j_gene: TRBJ2-1
CDR3aa: CASSLARLAGDEQFF
CDR3nt: TGCGCCAGCAGCTTGGCCAGACTAGCGGGTGATGAGCAGTTCTTC

d_gene: -
abundance: -
v_gene: TRBV2
j_gene: TRBJ2-3
CDR3aa: CASSLDQHTQYF
CDR3nt: TGTGCCAGCTCACTCGACCAGCATACGCAGTATTTT

d_gene: TRBD2
abundance: -
v_gene: TRBV18
j_gene: TRBJ2-1
CDR3aa: CASSRGLAGVRPYNEQFF
CDR3nt: TGTGCCAGCTCACGGGGACTAGCGGGAGTTCGCCCCTACAATGAGCAGTTCTTC

d_gene: TRBD1
abundance: -
v_gene: TRBV9
j_gene: TRBJ2-2
CDR3aa: CASSAGTGGVNGELFF
CDR3nt: TGTGCCAGCAGCGCCGGGACAGGGGGCGTAAACGGGGAGCTGTTTTTT

d_gene: -
abundance: -
v_gene: TRBV11-2
j_gene: TRBJ2-1
CDR3aa: CASSSRTRAIYNEQFF
CDR3nt: TGTGCCAGCAGCTCCCGGACTCGAGCGATCTACAATGAGCAGTTCTTC

d_gene: -
abundance: -
v_gene: TRBV6-6
j_gene: TRBJ1-2
CDR3aa: CASSLGRANYGYTF
CDR3nt: TGTGCCAGCAGTTTAGGTAGGGCGAACTATGGCTACACCTTC

d_gene: -
abundance: -
v_gene: TRBV29-1
j_gene: TRBJ1-5
CDR3aa: CSVGPNQPQHF
CDR3nt: TGCAGCGTGGGACCTAATCAGCCCCAGCATTTT

d_gene: -
abundance: -
v_gene: TRBV29-1
j_gene: TRBJ2-7
CDR3aa: CSVDVELGEQYF
CDR3nt: TGCAGCGTTGATGTGGAGTTAGGCGAGCAGTACTTC

d_gene: -
abundance: -
v_gene: TRBV7-9
j_gene: TRBJ1-2
CDR3aa: CASSLGPGRDYGYTF
CDR3nt: TGTGCCAGCAGCTTAGGTCCGGGTCGAGACTATGGCTACACCTTC

d_gene: TRBD1
abundance: few
v_gene: TRBV2
j_gene: TRBJ1-1
CDR3aa: CASSKGQEYTEAFF
CDR3nt: TGTGCCAGCAGCAAGGGACAGGAGTACACTGAAGCTTTCTTT

d_gene: -
abundance: -
v_gene: TRBV30
j_gene: TRBJ1-4
CDR3aa: CAWSDRALNEKLFF
CDR3nt: TGTGCCTGGAGTGACAGGGCCCTAAATGAAAAACTGTTTTTT

d_gene: -
abundance: few
v_gene: TRBV11-2
j_gene: TRBJ2-1
CDR3aa: CASRTMINEQFF
CDR3nt: TGTGCCAGCAGAACTATGATAAATGAGCAGTTCTTC

d_gene: TRBD1
abundance: -
v_gene: TRBV7-9
j_gene: TRBJ1-1
CDR3aa: CASSLAQGAGTEAFF
CDR3nt: TGTGCCAGCAGCTTAGCGCAGGGGGCGGGCACTGAAGCTTTCTTT

d_gene: TRBD1
abundance: -
v_gene: TRBV6-5
j_gene: TRBJ2-5
CDR3aa: CASSGQGAIQETQYF
CDR3nt: TGTGCCAGCAGCGGACAGGGGGCGATTCAAGAGACCCAGTACTTC

d_gene: -
abundance: -
v_gene: TRBV7-8
j_gene: TRBJ2-7
CDR3aa: CASSLTQAYEQYF
CDR3nt: TGTGCCAGCAGCTTAACCCAGGCCTACGAGCAGTACTTC

d_gene: TRBD1
abundance: -
v_gene: TRBV3-1/TRBV3-2
j_gene: TRBJ1-1
CDR3aa: CASSRDFTGGTEAFF
CDR3nt: TGTGCCAGCAGCCGGGATTTTACAGGGGGCACTGAAGCTTTCTTT

d_gene: TRBD2
abundance: once
v_gene: TRBV20-1
j_gene: TRBJ2-7
CDR3aa: CSASGSGTHEQYF
CDR3nt: TGCAGTGCTAGTGGTAGCGGGACCCACGAGCAGTACTTC

d_gene: TRBD1
abundance: -
v_gene: TRBV5-6
j_gene: TRBJ1-4
CDR3aa: CASSFKTGATNEKLFF
CDR3nt: TGTGCCAGCAGCTTTAAGACAGGGGCAACTAATGAAAAACTGTTTTTT

d_gene: TRBD1
abundance: -
v_gene: TRBV7-9
j_gene: TRBJ1-5
CDR3aa: CASSLGQGDGNQPQHF
CDR3nt: TGTGCCAGCAGCTTAGGGCAGGGGGATGGCAATCAGCCCCAGCATTTT